This entry lists 11 T cell receptor beta chains sequenced from one sample in a study of PD-1 blockade in classical Hodgkin lymphoma. In every patient, relapse followed autologous stem cell transplantation, while exposure to brentuximab vedotin differed. Sequenced by immunoSEQ multiplex PCR; TCRdb stores in-frame clones only, minus some. The table includes about 26,000 clones, roughly 62% detected once. The sequencing here drew on peripheral blood mononuclear cells (PBMCs), taken before the second cycle of nivolumab. All receptors come from a human donor with classical Hodgkin lymphoma.

This chain joins TRBV4-3 and TRBJ2-1; 9 bases align to TRBD2. V trimming: 0 bases; J trimming: 7 bases; junction bases outside the gene matches: 7. The CDR3 is 16 amino acids. Germline CDR1 LGHNA, CDR2 YSLEER. CDR3 bases: TGCGCCAGCAGCCAAGATCGCGGGGGGGGTAGGAATGAGCAGTTCTTC. It yields the protein CASSQDRGGGRNEQFF.

The gene calls are TRBV4-3 and TRBJ1-2; D not certain. The germline CDR1 and CDR2 sequences are LGHNA and YSLEER. CDR3 length: 16 residues. V was shortened by 4 bases and J by 4 bases, with 19 bases between the two germline ends. CDR3 region: CASSLEGYGVSYGYTF. CDR3 in DNA: TGCGCCAGCAGCCTAGAAGGATATGGGGTGAGCTATGGCTACACCTTC.

This chain uses TRBV27 with TRBJ2-2; 7 bases match TRBD2. The CDR3 covers 16 residues. The V segment lost 5 bases and the J segment 3 bases; nucleotides outside the gene matches: 9. Germline CDR1 is MNHEY and CDR2 is SMNVEV (reference sequence). CDR3 bases: TGTGCCAGCAGTCCGCTAGCGGTTCGATACACCGGGGAGCTGTTTTTT. Translating gives CASSPLAVRYTGELFF.

The V call is TRBV5-1, the J call TRBJ2-3, with 14 positions matching TRBD2. Trimming took 0 bases from V and 8 from J; bases not matched to a gene: 11. CDR3 length equals 18 residues. Germline CDR1 and CDR2: SGHRS and YFSETQ. The CDR3 here is CASSLEDQGLAGASTQYF. DNA for the CDR3: TGCGCCAGCAGCTTGGAGGACCAGGGACTAGCGGGAGCTTCTACGCAGTATTTT.

The J gene is TRBJ1-5, the V gene TRBV27, with D perhaps TRBD1 (5 bases). Trimming removed 3 bases at V and 2 bases at J, with 11 bases between. The CDR3 loop spans 15 amino acids. Germline-derived CDR1 and CDR2 are MNHEY and SMNVEV (reference sequence). Here the CDR3 reads CASSFRGTGNQPQHF. The CDR3 coding sequence is TGTGCCAGCAGTTTCCGAGGGACGGGCAATCAGCCCCAGCATTTT.

The chain links TRBV19 to TRBJ1-2; D remains ambiguous. Trimming removed 5 bases from V and 0 bases from J, with 10 bases in between. From germline, CDR1 is LNHDA and CDR2 SQIVND (reference sequence). The CDR3 contains 14 residues. The CDR3 is CASSRADTNYGYTF. The CDR3 region has the DNA TGTGCCAGTAGTCGGGCCGATACTAACTATGGCTACACCTTC.

This chain joins TRBV7-3 and TRBJ2-1, with 9 bases fitting TRBD1. The CDR3 loop spans 18 amino acids. The V segment lost 4 bases and the J segment 16 bases; nucleotides outside the gene matches: 26. Germline lookup yields CDR1 SGHTA and CDR2 FQGTGA. The CDR3 is CASSSFEGDRVVAAPKFF. CDR3 in DNA: TGTGCCAGCAGCTCCTTTGAGGGGGACAGGGTAGTAGCGGCCCCGAAATTCTTC.

The CDR3 DNA sequence: TGTGCCAGCCTCCGAGATGGCGAGCAGTACTTC. Its translation: CASLRDGEQYF. The chain joins TRBV6-6 to TRBJ2-7; D gene uncertain. Trimming stripped 8 bases from V and 6 bases from J, with 11 bases between. The length of the CDR3 is 11 residues. CDR1 MNHNY and CDR2 SVGAGI come from the germline V gene (reference sequence).

This clone turned up a few times. The chain joins TRBV5-6 to TRBJ2-2; D assignment may be TRBD1 or TRBD2 (5 bases each). There are 16 residues in the CDR3. Germline values: CDR1 SGHDT, CDR2 YYEEEE. V was cut by 3 bases and J by 7 bases, with 19 bases left in between. CDR3 protein: CASSSPGTIKHGELFF. DNA for the CDR3: TGTGCCAGCAGCTCCCCCGGGACCATCAAACACGGGGAGCTGTTTTTT.

The V call is TRBV6-5, the J call TRBJ1-5, with no clear D. Looked up from germline, CDR1 is MNHEY and CDR2 is SVGAGI. Trimming took 7 bases from V and 3 from J, leaving 10 bases between them. CDR3 length equals 13 residues. Here the CDR3 reads CASNPGLNQPQHF. CDR3 in DNA: TGTGCCAGCAACCCGGGCCTCAATCAGCCCCAGCATTTT.

This clone has only one observation. The CDR3 is CASSRGRRLRGGLVYNEQFF. CDR3 coding DNA: TGTGCCAGCAGCCGCGGGAGAAGACTACGAGGAGGTCTTGTCTACAATGAGCAGTTCTTC. V usage is TRBV7-8 and J usage is TRBJ2-1; the match to TRBD2 covers 7 bases. Germline values: CDR1 SGHVS, CDR2 FQNEAQ. Unmatched junction bases numbered 22, after V lost 5 bases and J lost 3 bases. The CDR3 has 20 amino acids.